This T cell receptor (beta chain) comes out of a study of cytomegalovirus exposure and HLA in healthy donors. Study findings and constraints: Specific recognition of CMV antigens was confirmed in vitro for three chains (all CMV-associated). A missense variant in DCLRE1C was later tied to TCR beta V- and J-gene trimming.

The CDR3 spans 13 residues. Germline loops: CDR1 SNHLY, CDR2 FYNNEI. V lost 6 bases, J lost 6 bases, and 7 bases stayed unmatched. The study ran its PCR with 60 Vbeta and 13 Jbeta primers. How the authors handled the data: Per a later analysis, the number of unique TCR beta chains was approximately 80 million, of which around 9.9 million were shared. The data were produced by immunoSEQ multiplex PCR, yet TCRdb's version contains in-frame clones alone and is incomplete. V and J calls plus clone size are reproduced from that table; the DNA served to infer D and trimming. The sample records approximately 160,000 clones, about 80% being singletons. As concerns this clone: The target antigen is unknown.

Sequencing was done on a sample of PBMCs. V and J are TRBV2 and TRBJ2-7, with TRBD2 identical over 8 bases. This TCR derives from a male donor in good health and CMV-seronegative. The CDR3 bases are TGTGCCAGCAGCCCGGGAGGGGGGGGCGAGCAGTACTTC. Its protein is CASSPGGGGEQYF. The full variable domain, with the rest looked up from reference TRBV2 and TRBJ2-7, is EPEVTQTPSHQVTQMGQEVILRCVPISNHLYFYWYRQILGQKVEFLVSFYNNEISEKSEIFDDQFSVERPDGSNFTLKIRSTKLEDSAMYFCASSPGGGGEQYFGPGTRLTVT.